Below, one T cell receptor (beta chain) is given with its context. The clone's antigen remains unknown. Base quality data are lacking; no much larger clone is found one base away. In light of the paper, this sample's treatment or condition label describes: roughly ten-day PBMC culture with coronavirus spike peptide pools or control peptides (ViraFEST assay). The ViraFEST assay, used in the study, expanded antigen-specific T cells with peptide pools and then identified the expanded clonotypes through TCR sequencing. The positive SARS-CoV-2 PCR tests of the convalescent patients were dated from March to December 2020, before the Alpha, Beta and Delta variants emerged in the United States. Each well held two million PBMCs cultured with roughly 10 ug/ml peptide pools in IMDM containing 5% human AB serum and 9.5 to 10 IU/ml IL-2. On days 3 and 7, half of the culture medium was replaced with fresh IL-2-containing medium. After 10 days of culture, CD4+ T cells were isolated by negative selection with the EasySep CD4+ T cell isolation kit. Ficoll-Paque Plus gradient centrifugation was used to isolate PBMCs from whole blood, and the isolated PBMCs were then either used fresh or cryopreserved at -140C. In general, triplicate wells were set up for every culture condition.

This specimen comes from a study of vaccination and CD4 T cells after COVID-19 (dated by TCRdb to between 2021 and 2024). A note on the overall study: Convalescent patients had a positive SARS-CoV-2 result on nasal swab PCR, and of these patients, some 10 had mild disease and one had severe disease. Post-COVID blood samples from convalescent patients were collected a median of about 100 days after diagnosis, with a range of about 35 to 180 days. The convalescent cohort included six males and four females, with two Hispanic individuals, seven Caucasians, two Asians and one multiracial person. The spike-specific CD4+ TCR repertoire was compared before and after mRNA vaccination in approximately ten COVID-19 convalescent patients and a handful of infection-naive healthy vaccine recipients. As controls, cultures received a CEFX viral epitope pool (the positive control), an HIV-1 Nef peptide pool (the negative control), or no peptide at all. Culture stimuli were overlapping spike peptide pools from SARS-CoV-2 and from the common cold coronaviruses HCoV-NL63, HCoV-OC43 and HCoV-229E. Two doses of either the Pfizer-BioNTech BNT162b2 vaccine (n=8) or the Moderna mRNA-1273 vaccine (n=2) were administered to participants. Post-vaccine blood samples were taken a median of around 77 days after the second vaccine dose, with a range of roughly 14 to 241 days. Study-level results and caveats: The study included relatively few convalescent patients and did not analyze early timepoints after natural infection. In convalescent patients, a median approximately 86% of post-vaccine SARS-CoV-2-reactive clones were detected only after vaccination, suggesting vaccine-specific priming. Of the vaccine-specific clones in convalescent patients, 304 of 307, or nearly all, reacted only to SARS-CoV-2 spike and did not cross-react with common cold coronaviruses. An increase in the median number of SARS-CoV-2-reactive clonotypes from approximately 21 after infection to 38 after vaccination was observed, but the change was not found to be significant.

Library preparation used PCR. TCR sequencing of DNA from cultured CD4+ T cells used the Oncomine TCR Beta short-read assay at the Johns Hopkins FTIC core. The QIAamp micro DNA kit was used to extract genomic DNA from the cultured CD4+ T cells. Oncomine TCR Beta libraries made from cultured CD4+ T cells were pooled using unique dual indexes and sequenced on an Illumina iSeq 100. In the paper's pipeline: Non-productive sequences were removed, and CDR3s not starting with C, not ending with F or W, or shorter than 7 amino acids were discarded. Antigen-specific clonotypes were identified with the MANAFEST web application by comparing peptide-stimulated wells with reference and other culture wells. To be called positive, a clone needed an FDR below 0.05, an odds ratio above 5, and a productive frequency above 0.1% in at least two of three replicate wells. A clonotype counted as cross-reactive if it showed significant expansion both in the SARS-CoV-2 spike wells and in at least one common cold coronavirus spike condition. Similarity between CDR3 sequences was evaluated in R version 3.6.1 using Levenshtein distances (stringdist) and unrooted phylogenetic trees (ape). TCRdb reran the public reads through fastp at Q25 and MiXCR, keeping productive beta chains. All rows with the same CDR3 protein become a single entry with the most common DNA and genes. The V and J calls here are based on TCRdb, not the publication. For this sample there are 13,000 to 15,000 distinct CDR3 sequences; roughly half appear just once. The top ten clones comprise about 7.8% of the sample.

Material for sequencing was CD4+ T cells from blood, cultured in vitro. This clonotype originated in a human donor who had recovered from COVID-19.

This receptor has the CDR3 CASSILGSSGNTIYF. The DNA is TGCGCCAGCAGCATCTTAGGAAGCTCTGGAAACACCATATATTTT. Recombination joined TRBV5-1 with TRBJ1-3, with the identity of the D gene unclear. Reading the germline V gene gives CDR1 SGHRS and CDR2 YFSETQ. V drops 4 bases and J drops 0 bases, leaving 11 bases in between. The CDR3 numbers 15 residues from cysteine through phenylalanine. Only CDR3 DNA remains: 45 bases, in frame from the first base.